The present T cell receptor (beta chain) was sequenced within a study of cytomegalovirus exposure and HLA in healthy donors. Broader study findings: Excluded: some indistinguishable V segments such as TRBV6-2 and TRBV6-3. The study assumed roughly uniform donor sequencing depth for presence/absence analyses. For cytomegalovirus status, the classifier reportedly gave diagnoses with high specificity and sensitivity.

As for this clone: What it recognizes is unknown.

V lost 0 bases, J lost 5 bases, and 5 bases lay in between. Per the germline V gene, CDR1 is MNHEY and CDR2 is SVGAGI. The CDR3 runs 14 residues. The study ran its PCR with 60 Vbeta and 13 Jbeta primers. Data came from immunoSEQ multiplex PCR; TCRdb stores just in-frame clones and leaves some out. The profile covers 100,000 to 150,000 clones, with about 79% appearing a single time and roughly 2% taken by the ten largest. The chain carries TRBV6-5 and TRBJ1-6; D is perhaps TRBD1 (5 bases). The sample was PBMCs. The TCR sequence derives from a man aged 18 to 30 in good health and CMV-seronegative. The CDR3 protein is CASSYSQDNSPLHF. CDR3 nucleotide sequence: TGTGCCAGCAGTTACTCACAGGATAATTCACCCCTCCACTTT.